This T cell receptor beta chain was observed in a study of T-cell memory formation after mild COVID-19. Study details: Clusters of TCRs were largely donor specific.

The CDR3 has 15 amino acids. V shed 4 bases, J shed 2 bases, and the junction held 2 bases outside the gene matches. Germline V lookup: CDR1 MNHEY, CDR2 SVGEGT. 5'RACE primed from the constant segment yielded TCR alpha and TCR beta cDNA libraries bearing sample barcodes and UMIs. TCRdb itself ran the 5' RACE reads through MiXCR, one entry per CDR3 protein. The sample shows hundreds of thousands of distinct CDR3 sequences, roughly 21% of them seen only once. Study results and limitations: CD4+ contracting clones lay mainly in CM and EM, CD8+ ones in EMRA. Some SARS-CoV-2-responding clones were already detected in memory before infection.

This clonotype was counted a few times. The antigen is undetermined. The receptor was derived from an adult woman who had mild COVID-19 (a few samples of this study predate the infection). Cell type and time point are not known. Sequencing input: PBMCs or a T cell subset sorted from them (not recorded which). The chain joins TRBV6-2 or TRBV6-3 to TRBJ2-1, with TRBD2 matching 10 bases. The CDR3 spells CASSSAGGAYNEQFF. Here the CDR3 DNA reads TGTGCCAGCAGTTCAGCGGGAGGGGCCTACAATGAGCAGTTCTTC.